The sequence of this T cell receptor beta chain was determined in a study of T cells in Graves' hyperthyroidism and ophthalmopathy. This clonotype was seen many times. The CDR3 length is 16 residues. V shed 3 bases, J shed 4 bases, and the junction held 5 bases outside the gene matches. Germline CDR1 and CDR2: ENHRY and SYGVKD. RNA transcripts served as the template for amplifying TCR beta CDR3 regions. With the HTBI primer set, the TCR CDR3 went through a first round of RT-PCR. TCRdb redid the calling of the multiplex PCR reads with MiXCR, one entry per CDR3 protein. The repertoire consists of approximately 600,000 distinct CDR3 sequences, with roughly 15% occurring once and the leading ten covering roughly 4.5%.

This receptor was taken from a woman between 40 and 50 years old with Graves' ophthalmopathy. The sequenced sample consisted of blood. The genes are TRBV10-3 and TRBJ2-5; 13 bases map to TRBD2. In DNA, the CDR3 is TGTGCCATCAGTGACCAACTAGCGGGAGGGCCAGAGACCCAGTACTTC. This gives the protein CAISDQLAGGPETQYF.